This entry concerns a single T cell receptor beta chain. Its antigen remains unidentified. Base qualities are not at hand, and no much larger clone is one base apart. The data are from a study of shared clonotypes between healthy human individuals (dated by TCRdb to the early 2020s). Study-level background: A couple of women and a few men aged 18 to 49 years were included in the cohort. To estimate repertoire size and how much clonotypes are shared between individuals, the study performed deep sequencing of blood TCR repertoires from a few healthy adults. Each donor's leukapheresis produced roughly between roughly 0.85 and 9.5 billion PBMCs. To increase sequencing depth and limit assay-specific biases, TCR repertoire library preparation and sequencing were carried out by different laboratories using diverse techniques. For each donor, CD4 naive and CD4 memory were each given three plates, CD8 naive was given two plates, and CD8 memory was given one plate. Points the paper makes about the study in general: Based on pairwise subsampling, the degree of clonotype sharing among donors was expected to be affected by sequencing depth. Even with the large sequencing depth, rarefaction of the sorted-subset datasets indicated that sequencing was incomplete. Across four donors, roughly 5% of naive CD4, roughly 3.8% of naive CD8, 2.3% of memory CD4, and 0.3% to 0.45% of memory CD8 clonotypes were shared. Larger estimated clonotype richness was generally found for naive subsets than for memory subsets. Only blood was sampled, and tissue TCR repertoires likely differ from those in blood. Because the study included a small number of donors, the genetic and exposure-history diversity represented was limited. Compared with non-shared clonotypes, clonotypes shared by all four sorted-subset donors had higher generation probabilities.

The donors were healthy, HIV-negative adults who had no recently reported acute infections or vaccinations. Every donor was a Caucasian adult living in Nashville, Tennessee, USA. Magnetic negative selection was used to enrich CD4+ T cells, after which naive cells were positively selected on CD45RA and the negative fraction became the memory subset. Blood was collected by leukapheresis, and PBMCs were isolated by Ficoll-Histopaque density gradient centrifugation and then cryopreserved in liquid nitrogen vapor phase. Purity and quantity of every magnetically sorted T cell population were checked by analytical flow cytometry. From each sorted fraction, genomic DNA was isolated and quantified by UV absorbance on a Nanodrop 2000c. Using the deep immunoSEQ assay, TCR CDR3 regions were amplified from genomic DNA by multiplex PCR. Genomic DNA extracted from each cell subset was distributed evenly over all wells of several immunoSEQ 96-well plates, and each plate served as one replicate. For sorted subsets, about 200 ng genomic DNA, equal to 25,000 to 35,000 T cell genomes, was loaded into each replicate PCR. Purified libraries were measured with a Qubit 3.0 fluorometer, size-checked on a Bioanalyzer 2100, and measured again with the KAPA Library Quantification kit. Each immunoSEQ 96-well plate was sequenced on its own single-read 150-cycle Illumina NextSeq 550 flow cell. As for how the authors treated the data: The immunoSEQ output contained only junctional sequences without quality scores, so filtering could not match that applied to full-length reads. Sequences were annotated with PyIR, a Python wrapper for IgBLAST v1.9, and V/J genes and CDR3 were assigned using IMGT germline references. Any read was removed if the V/J assignment was weak (E-value above 1e-6), the CDR3 was missing, or the read contained stop codons, out-of-frame junctions, or ambiguous translated residues. A V3J clonotype was defined by an identical inferred V gene, J gene, and CDR3 amino acid sequence. To compute the percentage overlap between repertoires, the number of shared unique clonotypes was divided by the size of the smaller repertoire. Repertoire richness was assessed with RTK rarefaction, the Chao1 estimator, and Recon v2.1 estimates of unobserved clonotypes. Generation probabilities for all TCRbeta clonotypes obtained by the gDNA method from a handful of donors were computed using OLGA. TCRdb took this table from immuneACCESS and kept in-frame rearrangements with V and J called. Such tables lack part of the clones; where checked against another copy, unresolved V genes explain under half of the gap, and the rest is unexplained. The DNA was the basis for D and trimming; V, J and clone size are from that table. The sample table contains under 600,000 clones; only one count was recorded for more than 95% of them. About 0.064% of the sample rests with the top ten.

Looking up the germline V gene yields CDR1 SGHRS and CDR2 YFSETQ. Counted from cysteine to phenylalanine, this CDR3 has 13 amino acids. The only DNA kept is the CDR3, 39 bases in frame from the first base. Trimming takes 0 bases off V and 6 bases off J; junction bases not matched to a gene: 1. In this chain, TRBV5-1 is recombined with TRBJ1-2, with 8 bases matching TRBD1. Sequencing was carried out using naive CD4+ T cells sorted from blood. The sample's cell subset or site, from its label and the paper: CD45RA+ positively selected. The sequence derives from a woman in her 30s in good health. The nucleotide sequence reads as follows: TGCGCCAGCAGCTTGGTGGGACAGGATGGCTACACCTTC. Its translation reads: CASSLVGQDGYTF.